The T cell receptor (beta chain) described here comes from a study of blood T cells in healthy people across ages. This clonotype was seen a handful of times. The study isolated at least 6.5 million PBMCs from each sample. The second PCR ran roughly 6 to 11 cycles with a sample-barcoded 5' primer and J-beta primers. Using its own MiXCR run on the 5' RACE reads, TCRdb lists one record per CDR3 protein. The table has about 540,000 distinct CDR3 sequences, approximately 25% seen once. The same specimen was also included in a second study, on T cells of mothers and their children.

Source material: blood. The clonotype comes from a boy aged 5-17 years in good health.

The CDR3 region is CASSLDTIEASGANVLTF. In nucleotides, the CDR3 is TGCGCCAGCAGCCTGGACACTATTGAGGCCTCTGGGGCCAACGTCCTGACTTTC. The V and J genes are TRBV4-1 and TRBJ2-6; the D gene is possibly TRBD1 (5 bases). This CDR3 spans 18 amino acids. V lost 4 bases to trimming and J lost 0 bases, with 16 bases between them. CDR1 is MGHRA and CDR2 is YSYEKL in the germline V gene.